Presented here are 30 T cell receptor beta chains from one specimen sequenced in a study of T-cell memory formation after mild COVID-19. One entry per CDR3 protein results from TCRdb running MiXCR on the 5' RACE reads. The table shows 100,000 to 150,000 distinct CDR3 sequences, with approximately 5.9% occurring only once. The sequenced sample consisted of PBMCs or a T cell subset sorted from them (not recorded which). All receptors come from an adult woman who had mild COVID-19 (a few samples of this study predate the infection). Cell type and time point are not known.

This clonotype was seen repeatedly, ten times or more. The chain carries TRBV12-3 or TRBV12-4 and TRBJ2-3, with 7 bases identical to TRBD1. The CDR3 has 17 amino acids. Unmatched junction bases numbered 12, after V lost 5 bases and J lost 1 base. The DNA of the CDR3 is TGTGCCAGCAGTAAACCTGAGCGAGGGGGCCGCACAGATACGCAGTATTTT. This gives the protein CASSKPERGGRTDTQYF.

The chain uses TRBV5-1 and TRBJ2-6, with D possibly matching TRBD1 (5 bases). This CDR3 is built from 17 residues. Trimming shortened V by 4 bases and J by 2 bases, and 16 bases separated the two germline ends. The germline V gene has CDR1 SGHRS and CDR2 YFSETQ. The CDR3 bases are TGCGCCAGCAGCCCATCCCCTCAGGGTGCTGGGGCCAACGTCCTGACTTTC. It is translated as CASSPSPQGAGANVLTF.

The CDR3 coding sequence is TGTGCCAGCAGCCAAGGGGCGACAGACTACAATGAGCAGTTCTTC. This encodes CASSQGATDYNEQFF. This chain joins TRBV3-1 and TRBJ2-1; D perhaps matches TRBD1 (5 bases). Germline CDR1 LGHDT, CDR2 YNNKEL (reference sequence). V lost 1 base and J lost 3, with 10 bases in between. CDR3 size: 15 residues.

This clonotype was picked up a small number of times. The rearrangement links TRBV12-3 or TRBV12-4 to TRBJ2-3; the D gene is possibly TRBD2 (5 bases). Trimming took 5 bases from V and 4 from J, leaving 25 bases between them. The CDR3 spans 18 residues. This chain's CDR3 is CASSPRPGNGGGPDTQYF. In DNA, the CDR3 is TGTGCCAGCAGTCCCCGTCCGGGAAACGGTGGTGGGCCAGATACGCAGTATTTT.

This clonotype was detected many times. The chain recombines TRBV5-1 with TRBJ2-1; possibly TRBD1 for D (5 bases). Germline values: CDR1 SGHRS, CDR2 YFSETQ. This CDR3 is 20 amino acids long. Trimming pared 4 bases from V and 4 bases from J, leaving 30 bases between. The DNA for the CDR3 is TGCGCCAGCAGCCCCTTAATGGTGGCAGGGCCGAACAAAACGTACAATGAGCAGTTCTTC. This codes for CASSPLMVAGPNKTYNEQFF.

This clonotype came up a few times. The chain employs TRBV4-1 and TRBJ2-5; the D gene is possibly TRBD1 (7 bases). The CDR3 spans 15 residues. Germline-derived CDR1 and CDR2 are MGHRA and YSYEKL. The V end lost 4 bases, the J end lost 1 base, and 13 bases lay between the germline ends. The CDR3 region is CASSRGQGGQETQYF. The CDR3 region has the DNA TGCGCCAGCAGCCGGGGGCAGGGGGGCCAAGAGACCCAGTACTTC.

This clonotype showed up just a few times. This chain joins TRBV7-2 and TRBJ2-7; TRBD2 is a possible D gene (5 bases). V lost 7 bases, J lost 7 bases, and 23 bases lay in between. The CDR3 totals 15 residues. CDR1 is SGHTA, CDR2 FQGNSA, per germline. CDR3: CASKADRRALLEQYF. The CDR3 coding sequence is TGTGCCAGCAAAGCGGACCGTAGGGCCTTGTTAGAGCAGTACTTC. The entire variable domain, with the rest obtained from reference TRBV7-2 and TRBJ2-7, is as follows: GAGVSQSPSNKVTEKGKDVELRCDPISGHTALYWYRQSLGQGLEFLIYFQGNSAPDKSGLPSDRFSAERTGGSVSTLTIQRTQQEDSAVYLCASKADRRALLEQYFGPGTRLTVT.

This clonotype was seen many times. This sequence joins TRBV7-9 and TRBJ1-1; no clear D gene. V was trimmed by 1 base and J by 2 bases, leaving 11 bases between them. CDR3 length equals 15 residues. From germline, CDR1 is SEHNR and CDR2 FQNEAQ (reference sequence). Here the CDR3 DNA reads TGTGCCAGCAGCTTAGGAGGGAGCGATAACACTGAAGCTTTCTTT. Encoded protein: CASSLGGSDNTEAFF. Full variable domain (remainder filled in from reference TRBV7-9 and TRBJ1-1): DTGVSQNPRHKITKRGQNVTFRCDPISEHNRLYWYRQTLGQGPEFLTYFQNEAQLEKSRLLSDRFSAERPKGSFSTLEIQRTEQGDSAMYLCASSLGGSDNTEAFFGQGTRLTVV.

This clonotype was picked up many times. This chain connects TRBV6-5 to TRBJ1-5, with 7 bases that match TRBD1. J lost 7 bases, V lost 5 bases, and 5 bases had no gene match. The CDR3 is 13 residues long. Germline V gene lookup returns CDR1 MNHEY and CDR2 SVGAGI. The CDR3: CASSNRGMQPQHF. The CDR3 DNA is TGTGCCAGCAGTAACAGGGGTATGCAGCCCCAGCATTTT.

This clonotype turned up a few times. The V call is TRBV7-9, the J call TRBJ2-1; TRBD2 agrees at 8 bases. Germline CDR1 and CDR2: SEHNR and FQNEAQ (reference sequence). The CDR3 contains 15 residues. Trimming took 3 bases from V and 8 from J; bases not matched to a gene: 9. The CDR3 DNA reads as TGTGCCAGCAGCTTCGGGACCAGCGGGAGCGATGAGCAGTTCTTC. Amino acids: CASSFGTSGSDEQFF.

The V call is TRBV6-2 or TRBV6-3, the J call TRBJ2-1; 7 bases fit TRBD2. Looked up from germline, CDR1 is MNHEY and CDR2 is SVGEGT. This CDR3 spans 16 amino acids. V lost 2 bases to trimming and J lost 5 bases; unmatched junction nucleotides: 9. CDR3 nucleotide sequence: TGTGCCAGCAGTTACACCGGGAGGACTACTAACAATGAGCAGTTCTTC. Protein product: CASSYTGRTTNNEQFF.

This clonotype is judged medium-sized. The V and J genes are TRBV4-3 and TRBJ2-5; D gene unclear. The V and J ends lost 0 bases and 6 bases respectively, with 14 bases between them. Germline lookup yields CDR1 LGHNA and CDR2 YSLEER. The CDR3 has 15 amino acids. The CDR3 coding sequence is TGCGCCAGCAGCCAAGATCCGGGCCAGGCTAAGACCCAGTACTTC. This encodes CASSQDPGQAKTQYF.

This clonotype has just a few counts. The chain carries TRBV24-1 and TRBJ2-1; D unresolved. Germline V gene sequence: CDR1 KGHDR, CDR2 SFDVKD. This CDR3 is built from 17 residues. With 3 bases removed from V and 1 base from J, the gap between germline ends came to 15 bases. CDR3 sequence reads: CATSDTARFGSYNEQFF. CDR3 in DNA: TGTGCCACCAGTGATACCGCTCGGTTTGGTTCCTACAATGAGCAGTTCTTC.

This clonotype was counted a few times. The rearrangement uses TRBV4-2 and TRBJ2-6; D is unclear. The V and J ends lost 0 bases and 0 bases respectively, with 15 bases between them. Germline assignment: CDR1 LGHNA and CDR2 YNFKEQ. The CDR3 covers 19 residues. The CDR3 sequence: CASSQEVGSTLSGANVLTF. The CDR3 coding sequence is TGTGCCAGCAGCCAAGAGGTGGGCAGTACTCTCTCTGGGGCCAACGTCCTGACTTTC.

This clonotype was observed many times. J is TRBJ2-5 and V is TRBV20-1, with D perhaps matching TRBD1 or TRBD2 (6 bases each). The germline CDR1 and CDR2 sequences are DFQATT and SNEGSKA (reference sequence). With 3 bases removed from V and 7 bases from J, the gap between germline ends came to 15 bases. The CDR3 is 13 amino acids. The CDR3, as DNA: TGCAGTGCTAGGATAGGGGGGCGGGGGACCCAGTACTTC. Its protein product is CSARIGGRGTQYF.

This clonotype was picked up many times. The chain links TRBV18 to TRBJ1-1, with a weak D call TRBD1 (5 bases). This CDR3 is 17 amino acids long. Trimming took 2 bases from V and 1 from J, leaving 17 bases between them. Germline CDR1 KGHSH, CDR2 LQKENI. The CDR3 is CASSPGLVGHENTEAFF. CDR3 coding DNA: TGTGCCAGCTCACCAGGACTGGTTGGACACGAGAACACTGAAGCTTTCTTT.

This clonotype was detected only a few times. The CDR3 region has the DNA TGTGCCAGCAGCACGTGGGGGCGAGGAGATACGCAGTATTTT. Residues: CASSTWGRGDTQYF. The V and J genes are TRBV5-8 and TRBJ2-3, with D tentatively TRBD1 (6 bases). With 4 bases removed from V and 5 bases from J, the gap between germline ends came to 14 bases. The CDR3 runs to 14 residues. The V gene's germline CDR1 is SGHTS and CDR2 YDEGEE.

The rearrangement uses TRBV24-1 and TRBJ2-5; perhaps TRBD2 as D (6 bases). The CDR3 spans 16 residues. The V end lost 0 bases, the J end lost 1 base, and 11 bases lay between the germline ends. The germline V gene encodes CDR1 KGHDR and CDR2 SFDVKD. The CDR3 DNA sequence: TGTGCCACCAGTGATTTGGTAGGAGGGGTCCAAGAGACCCAGTACTTC. Translated, it gives CATSDLVGGVQETQYF.

The CDR3 here is CASSQGAENTEAFF. CDR3 bases: TGTGCCAGCAGCCAAGGGGCGGAGAACACTGAAGCTTTCTTT. The rearrangement joins TRBV3-1 to TRBJ1-1; unclear D gene. From germline, CDR1 is LGHDT and CDR2 YNNKEL (reference sequence). The V end lost 1 base, the J end lost 1 base, and 7 bases lay between the germline ends. The CDR3 has 14 residues. The entire variable domain, with the rest obtained from reference TRBV3-1 and TRBJ1-1, is as follows: DTAVSQTPKYLVTQMGNDKSIKCEQNLGHDTMYWYKQDSKKFLKIMFSYNNKELIINETVPNRFSPKSPDKAHLNLHINSLELGDSAVYFCASSQGAENTEAFFGQGTRLTVV.

This clonotype was seen repeatedly, ten times or more. The chain has TRBV25-1 and TRBJ2-7; TRBD2 matches 10 bases. The V segment lost 7 bases and the J segment 8 bases; nucleotides outside the gene matches: 17. In germline, CDR1 is MGHDK, CDR2 SYGVNS. The CDR3 extends over 16 amino acids. CDR3 loop: CASNDWPSGRSSKQYF. The CDR3 DNA sequence: TGTGCCAGCAACGACTGGCCTAGCGGGAGATCGTCGAAGCAGTACTTC.

DNA for the CDR3: TGTGCCAGTAGAGACCAGAACTACGAGCAGTACTTC. Amino acid sequence: CASRDQNYEQYF. The chain joins TRBV28 to TRBJ2-7; D uncertain. The CDR3 is 12 amino acids. With 9 bases removed from V and 3 bases from J, the gap between germline ends came to 12 bases. From germline, CDR1 is MDHEN and CDR2 SYDVKM. The full variable domain, completed using reference TRBV28 and TRBJ2-7, is DVKVTQSSRYLVKRTGEKVFLECVQDMDHENMFWYRQDPGLGLRLIYFSYDVKMKEKGDIPEGYSVSREKKERFSLILESASTNQTSMYLCASRDQNYEQYFGPGTRLTVT.

This clonotype was counted many times. The J gene is TRBJ2-3, the V gene TRBV7-3; D not resolved. Germline CDR1 SGHTA, CDR2 FQGTGA. The CDR3 is 13 residues long. The germline V and J ends were trimmed by 0 bases and 5 bases, with 6 bases remaining between them. This CDR3 reads CASSLTVGDTQYF. The CDR3 DNA is TGTGCCAGCAGCTTAACCGTCGGAGATACGCAGTATTTT.

This clonotype was seen only a few times. The chain links TRBV30 to TRBJ1-3, with 10 bases lining up with TRBD1. The germline V gene has CDR1 GTSNPN and CDR2 SVGIG (reference sequence). CDR3 length equals 16 residues. J lost 2 bases, V lost 3 bases, and 7 bases had no gene match. CDR3 in amino acids: CAWRGRDRGAGNTIYF. Written as DNA, the CDR3 is TGTGCCTGGAGAGGAAGGGACAGGGGAGCTGGAAACACCATATATTTT.

This clonotype was counted ten times or more. The chain carries TRBV7-9 and TRBJ2-7, with 7 bases matching TRBD1. The CDR3 runs to 12 residues. Trimming at V came to 3 bases and at J to 5 bases, leaving 1 base not matched to a gene. Germline V gene lookup returns CDR1 SEHNR and CDR2 FQNEAQ (reference sequence). CDR3 sequence reads: CASSFTGDEQYF. The CDR3 DNA follows: TGTGCCAGCAGCTTTACAGGGGACGAGCAGTACTTC.

The chain recombines TRBV3-1 with TRBJ2-1; no firm D call. The length of the CDR3 is 15 residues. CDR1 is LGHDT and CDR2 is YNNKEL in the germline V gene (reference sequence). V lost 0 bases and J 3 bases, leaving 9 bases between the germline ends. The CDR3 here is CASSQEGANYNEQFF. In DNA form, the CDR3 reads TGTGCCAGCAGCCAAGAGGGCGCTAACTACAATGAGCAGTTCTTC.

In this sample, this clonotype turned up a few times. The rearrangement uses TRBV20-1 and TRBJ2-1; tentative D call: TRBD1 (5 bases). CDR1 and CDR2 from the germline V gene are DFQATT and SNEGSKA (reference sequence). V lost 5 bases to trimming and J lost 1 base, with 12 bases between them. This CDR3 region has 14 residues. CDR3 sequence reads: CSAPNRFSYNEQFF. The CDR3 DNA sequence: TGCAGTGCTCCGAACAGGTTTTCCTACAATGAGCAGTTCTTC.

In its sample, this clonotype was seen many times. The gene calls are TRBV6-6 and TRBJ1-1; D unresolved. Germline V gives CDR1 MNHNY, CDR2 SVGAGI (reference sequence). This CDR3 spans 14 amino acids. Trimming left V 7 bases short and J 3 bases short, with 15 bases between. In DNA form, the CDR3 reads TGTGCCAGCACTTCCAACCCTAGGGACACTGAAGCTTTCTTT. Its translation is CASTSNPRDTEAFF.

The chain employs TRBV11-2 and TRBJ2-5; 7 bases are shared with TRBD2. CDR1 SGHAT and CDR2 FQNNGV come from the germline V gene. Trimming took 3 bases from V and 0 from J; bases not matched to a gene: 7. The CDR3 consists of 16 residues. CDR3 nucleotides: TGTGCCAGCAGCTTTATCAGGCTAGCGGACCAAGAGACCCAGTACTTC. It is translated as CASSFIRLADQETQYF.

This clonotype showed up just a few times. The chain combines TRBV3-1 with TRBJ2-7, with D perhaps TRBD1 (5 bases). V dropped 5 bases and J dropped 7 bases, with 12 bases sitting between them. This CDR3 contains 12 residues. Germline CDR1 reads LGHDT; CDR2 reads YNNKEL (reference sequence). CDR3 in amino acids: CASSSTVGEQYF. In DNA, the CDR3 is TGTGCCAGCAGCTCGACAGTGGGAGAGCAGTACTTC.

The chain has TRBV4-2 and TRBJ1-5; D is unresolved. Trimming stripped 0 bases from V and 4 bases from J, with 10 bases between. The CDR3 is 15 residues long. CDR1 LGHNA and CDR2 YNFKEQ come from the germline V gene. This CDR3 reads CASSQDLRGNQPQHF. Here the CDR3 DNA reads TGTGCCAGCAGCCAAGATCTACGGGGAAATCAGCCCCAGCATTTT.